This T cell receptor (beta chain) was recovered during a study of blood T cell repertoires in COVID-19. Across the study: Material from acute and convalescent COVID-19 was sourced from the United States, Italy and Spain. T cells, B-cell-depleted T cells, or PBMCs provided the cDNA or gDNA that served as material.

It was during active infection that Seattle patients were enrolled and then longitudinally followed. In the authors' methods: From reference gene primer amplification, estimates of nucleated cell counts were derived. Libraries were prepared by immunoSEQ multiplex PCR; TCRdb keeps only in-frame clonotypes and omits some of them. That table is the source of V, J and clone size, and D and trimming were worked out from the DNA. The sample holds about 260,000 clones, around 90% seen once. The CDR3 sequence is 16 residues long. The rearrangement joins TRBV21-1 to TRBJ2-5; the DNA was not compared with TRBD1, the D call given in the table. TRBV21-1 is designated a pseudogene. This clonotype was obtained from a woman aged 55-75 years with COVID-19, enrolled during active disease. The sequencing input was peripheral blood. CDR3 in amino acids: CASSKSPDRGGETQYF. CDR3 bases: TGTGCCAGCAGCAAAAGCCCGGACAGGGGCGGGGAGACCCAGTACTTC.